These T cell receptor beta chains were read from a single sample in a study of blood T cell repertoires in COVID-19. Libraries were prepared by immunoSEQ multiplex PCR; TCRdb keeps only in-frame clonotypes and omits some of them. The table lists 120,000 to 150,000 clones, 80% of them singletons. Material for sequencing was peripheral blood. Receptor source: a woman aged 50 to 65 with acute or convalescent COVID-19. The CDR3 runs from the conserved cysteine through the conserved F or W. The D gene is left open where the match is weak. Clone sizes are given selectively: once, few, many, or a class where the clone is expanded.

DNA	CDR3	V	J	size	D
TGTGCCAGCAGTTCGGAAGACAGGGGCAATCAGCCCCAGCATTTT	CASSSEDRGNQPQHF	TRBV6-2/TRBV6-3	TRBJ1-5	.	TRBD1
TGTGCCAGTAGTCCCGGACAGGGGGCTCATGGCTACACCTTC	CASSPGQGAHGYTF	TRBV19	TRBJ1-2	once	TRBD1
TGTGCCAGCAGTTTATTACAGGGGGCTGGGGAGCAGTTCTTC	CASSLLQGAGEQFF	TRBV28	TRBJ2-1	.	TRBD1
TGTGCCAGCAGCTTAGGGCTTAGAGGGAAAGAGACCCAGTACTTC	CASSLGLRGKETQYF	TRBV7-9	TRBJ2-5	once	.
TGCGCCAGCAGCACAACTGCCCACAGCGGAAGCGAGCAGTTCTTC	CASSTTAHSGSEQFF	TRBV5-1	TRBJ2-1	.	.
TGTGCCAGCAGCTTAAATCGGGAGGGGGAGCTGTTTTTT	CASSLNREGELFF	TRBV7-3	TRBJ2-2	.	.
TGTGCCAGCAGCTTGTCCAGGACTAACTATGGCTACACCTTC	CASSLSRTNYGYTF	TRBV5-6	TRBJ1-2	.	.
TGTGCCAGCAGCGTATCCTATCCCCCGGGGGGCACAGATACGCAGTATTTT	CASSVSYPPGGTDTQYF	TRBV9	TRBJ2-3	.	.
TGTGCCAGCAGTGACGAGGGAAACTATGGCTACACCTTC	CASSDEGNYGYTF	TRBV6-4	TRBJ1-2	.	.
TGTGCCACCAGATCGTCGACAGATACGCAGTATTTT	CATRSSTDTQYF	TRBV2	TRBJ2-3	.	.
TGTGCCAGCAGTCCCAGGACTAGCGGGGGGCAGTACAATGAGCAGTTCTTC	CASSPRTSGGQYNEQFF	TRBV6-6	TRBJ2-1	few	TRBD2
TGTGCCAGCATCTACTTGGAGGGCCATGGCTACACCTTC	CASIYLEGHGYTF	TRBV2	TRBJ1-2	.	.
TGTGCCAGTCGACTGCTGGGACTAGCGGGGGGAGGCACAGATACGCAGTATTTT	CASRLLGLAGGGTDTQYF	TRBV19	TRBJ2-3	once	TRBD2
TGTGCCACCAGTGATTCCCACGACAGCGACGAGCAGTACTTC	CATSDSHDSDEQYF	TRBV24-1	TRBJ2-7	many	.
TGTGCCAGCAGTTCCAGGGACAGGGGCGAAGAGACCCAGTACTTC	CASSSRDRGEETQYF	TRBV6-5	TRBJ2-5	.	TRBD1
TGTGCCAGCAGTCGACAGGGGGGCCTCTCTGGAAACACCATATATTTT	CASSRQGGLSGNTIYF	TRBV6-6	TRBJ1-3	.	TRBD1
TGCGCCAGCAGCCAAGACAGGTCTGGAAACACCATATATTTT	CASSQDRSGNTIYF	TRBV4-3	TRBJ1-3	few	.
TGTGCCTGGACGGAGGGTTTGGGTTCACCCCTCCACTTT	CAWTEGLGSPLHF	TRBV30	TRBJ1-6	.	.
TGTGCCAGTAGTATCGGCAAAGACCAGGGTGGGACGCAGTATTTT	CASSIGKDQGGTQYF	TRBV19	TRBJ2-3	.	.
TGTGCCAGCAGCGTAGCGGTAGGGGGCCTCCAGTCGGATGGCTACACCTTC	CASSVAVGGLQSDGYTF	TRBV9	TRBJ1-2	.	TRBD1
TGTGCCATCAGACCAAGTGCAGGGCGGGGGGTAATCACCGGGGAGCTGTTTTTT	CAIRPSAGRGVITGELFF	TRBV10-3	TRBJ2-2	.	TRBD2
TGTGCCAGTAGTATAATGAGCGCGAACACCGGGGAGCTGTTTTTT	CASSIMSANTGELFF	TRBV19	TRBJ2-2	.	.
TGTGCCAGCAGCCGACACGAACCCGGTGGGTCGGAGCTGTTTTTT	CASSRHEPGGSELFF	TRBV6-2/TRBV6-3	TRBJ2-2	.	.
TGTGCCAGCAGCGTAGGTGCTAGCGGGGGGGCGTGGGAGACCCAGTACTTC	CASSVGASGGAWETQYF	TRBV9	TRBJ2-5	.	TRBD2
TGTGCCAGCAGTCGGGCGGGATACAATGAGCAGTTCTTC	CASSRAGYNEQFF	TRBV12-3/TRBV12-4	TRBJ2-1	.	.
TGTGCCAGCAGCCAAGAGAGTCTAGCGGGGGACCACTACGAGCAGTACTTC	CASSQESLAGDHYEQYF	TRBV4-2	TRBJ2-7	.	TRBD2
TGCGCCAGCAGCTTTAACATAGCGGGGATGAGCACAGATACGCAGTATTTT	CASSFNIAGMSTDTQYF	TRBV5-1	TRBJ2-3	.	TRBD2
TGTGCCAGCAGCTCATTAGCTGGAGGGACCCAGTACTTC	CASSSLAGGTQYF	TRBV7-9	TRBJ2-5	.	.
TGCGCCAGCAGGGCAGGGGGTTGGACTAATGAAAAACTGTTTTTT	CASRAGGWTNEKLFF	TRBV5-1	TRBJ1-4	.	TRBD1
TGTGCCACCGGGCGGGTATCCTACGAGCAGTACTTC	CATGRVSYEQYF	TRBV2	TRBJ2-7	.	.
TGTGCCAGCAGCGTAGGGAGTGGGGCCAACGTCCTGACTTTC	CASSVGSGANVLTF	TRBV9	TRBJ2-6	few	.
TGTGCCAGCAGCAGGACAGGTTCCATGAACACTGAAGCTTTCTTT	CASSRTGSMNTEAFF	TRBV7-9	TRBJ1-1	.	TRBD1
TGTGCCAGCAGAAATAGGGGCTCCTATAATTCACCCCTCCACTTT	CASRNRGSYNSPLHF	TRBV13	TRBJ1-6	.	.
TGTGCCAGCAGTTCCCGGCCAGGGGCACACACCATATATTTT	CASSSRPGAHTIYF	TRBV6-5	TRBJ1-3	.	.
TGTGCCAGCAGTGAACTGACAGGGGTATTTCAGCCCCAGCATTTT	CASSELTGVFQPQHF	TRBV6-1	TRBJ1-5	.	TRBD1
TGTGCCAGTAGAGCGGATGGGAGCAATCAGCCCCAGCATTTT	CASRADGSNQPQHF	TRBV19	TRBJ1-5	few	.
TGCAGCGTTTCTACAAAAAGTCAACAGGGGAGGAATGGCTACACCTTC	CSVSTKSQQGRNGYTF	TRBV29-1	TRBJ1-2	once	TRBD1
TGTGCCAGCAGCTTGGTGGTTTTAGGGACAGGTTGGAACACTGAAGCTTTCTTT	CASSLVVLGTGWNTEAFF	TRBV5-8	TRBJ1-1	.	TRBD1
TGTGCCAGCAGCCAAGGACTAGCGGGCGCTTACGAGCAGTACTTC	CASSQGLAGAYEQYF	TRBV3-1/TRBV3-2	TRBJ2-7	.	TRBD2
TGTGCCAGCAGCCAAGATTCCGGGACAGGGGTATACAATGAGCAGTTCTTC	CASSQDSGTGVYNEQFF	TRBV14	TRBJ2-1	.	TRBD1
TGTGCCAGCAGCCTCGGTTTCGGGCGGGGGTTCGGCGAGCAGTACTTC	CASSLGFGRGFGEQYF	TRBV7-2	TRBJ2-7	.	TRBD2
TGTGCCAGCAGCTTAGGAACAGGTCAGCCCCAGCATTTT	CASSLGTGQPQHF	TRBV11-1	TRBJ1-5	once	.
TGTGCCAGCTCCGGACAACAGGGTAATCAGCCCCAGCATTTT	CASSGQQGNQPQHF	TRBV18	TRBJ1-5	.	.
TGTGCCAGCAGCTTACAGGGGTTGGATGGCTACACCTTC	CASSLQGLDGYTF	TRBV7-3	TRBJ1-2	.	.
TGTGCCAGCAGCCAAATAGCGGGGAAAGATCAAGAGACCCAGTACTTC	CASSQIAGKDQETQYF	TRBV5-4	TRBJ2-5	.	TRBD2
TGTGCCAGCAGCTGGGACACGGCGGGTGGCTACACCTTC	CASSWDTAGGYTF	TRBV6-5	TRBJ1-2	.	.